This TCR beta chain was recovered during a study of blood T cell repertoires in COVID-19 (dated by TCRdb to the early 2020s). About the study as a whole: For ImmuneRACE Cohort 3, a participant was defined as recovered based on two consecutive negative NP/OP PCR tests, clearance by a healthcare professional, or resolution of symptoms. Samples covering the acute and convalescent phases of COVID-19 were provided by collaborators in the United States, Italy and Spain. The material from the prospective study consisted of cDNA or gDNA derived from T cells, B-cell-depleted T cells, or PBMCs. Deeply sampled blood TCRbeta repertoires from subjects exposed to, actively infected with, or recovered from COVID-19 were included in the dataset. A freely available public database, intended as a resource for researchers studying the immune response to SARS-CoV-2, is where the repertoires were released. Samples came from the ongoing ImmuneRACE study (first 160 participants) plus 1,254 subjects from 6 global collaborators. Nearly every sample came with metadata listing a de-identified subject ID, COVID-19 status, age in years and sex. Where HLA class I and class II types were available, the types were taken from metadata supplied by the sample provider, not from assay-based typing. Study-wide findings and limitations: How much clinical and demographic metadata was included differed by source and by participant, and the metadata was provided uncurated.

Of note for this clone: It lacks a known antigen. No base qualities exist here, and no much larger clone lies one base off it.

The CDR1 and CDR2 encoded by the germline V gene are MNHEY and SVGAGI. The V end gives up 6 bases and the J end 3 bases, leaving 3 bases in the junction not matched to a gene. Measured from the cysteine to the phenylalanine, the CDR3 is 14 residues long. Only the CDR3 region is kept as DNA, spanning 42 bases read in frame from base 1. TCRbeta CDR3 regions were amplified from genomic DNA using the immunoSEQ Assay, a bias-controlled multiplex PCR. The authors' analysis ran thus. The number of nucleated cells in each sample was estimated from the amplification of reference gene primers within the assay. To quantify the absolute abundance of each unique TCRbeta CDR3 rearrangement, sequence reads were collapsed and filtered. For each sample, productive Simpson clonality was calculated by taking the square root of Simpson's diversity index across productive rearrangements. In its TCRdb copy, this immuneACCESS table keeps in-frame sequences only and misses some clones. Where compared with another copy, unresolved V genes explain less than half of these, and the others have no known cause. D and trimming were read from the DNA, whereas the V and J calls and clone size are those reported in that table. The sample records under 200,000 clones, 79% of which are singletons. 15% to 20% of the sample rests with the top ten.

Participants in the prospective study were aged about 18 to 95 years, lived in some 24 United States geographic areas, and enrolled through a virtual design. In the prospective study, participants were assigned to cohorts based on the clinical history participants reported in a screening survey and a study questionnaire. In the prospective study, mobile phlebotomists collected whole blood, serum and a nasopharyngeal or oropharyngeal swab from each participant. Participants in the prospective study had the option to provide additional blood draws and questionnaires over an approximately 2-month period. Blood samples from the prospective study were shipped frozen or at room temperature prior to DNA extraction.

The sequenced material came from PBMCs or T cells enriched from blood (not recorded which). The rearranged chain carries TRBV6-5 and TRBJ2-1; 9 junctional bases match TRBD2. This TCR came from a woman in her seventies in a cohort exposed to, infected with or recovered from COVID-19 (not recorded which). The bases are TGTGCCAGCAGCGGGACTAGCAACTACAATGAGCAGTTCTTC. It translates as CASSGTSNYNEQFF.